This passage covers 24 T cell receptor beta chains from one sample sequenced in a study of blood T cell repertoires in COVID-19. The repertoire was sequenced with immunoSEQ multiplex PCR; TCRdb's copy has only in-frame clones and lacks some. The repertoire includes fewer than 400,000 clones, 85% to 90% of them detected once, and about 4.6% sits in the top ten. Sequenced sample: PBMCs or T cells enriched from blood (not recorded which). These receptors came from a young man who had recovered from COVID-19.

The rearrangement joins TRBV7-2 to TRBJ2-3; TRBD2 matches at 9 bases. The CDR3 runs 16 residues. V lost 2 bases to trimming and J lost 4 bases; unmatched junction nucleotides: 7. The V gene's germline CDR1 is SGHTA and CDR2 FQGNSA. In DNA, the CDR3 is TGTGCCAGCAGCTTAAGGCGGGGGGGCCCAGCAGATACGCAGTATTTT. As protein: CASSLRRGGPADTQYF.

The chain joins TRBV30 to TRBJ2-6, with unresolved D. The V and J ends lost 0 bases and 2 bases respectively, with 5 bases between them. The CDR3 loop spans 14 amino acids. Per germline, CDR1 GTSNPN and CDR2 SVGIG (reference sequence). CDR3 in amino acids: CAWSVGAGANVLTF. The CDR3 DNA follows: TGTGCCTGGAGTGTGGGCGCTGGGGCCAACGTCCTGACTTTC.

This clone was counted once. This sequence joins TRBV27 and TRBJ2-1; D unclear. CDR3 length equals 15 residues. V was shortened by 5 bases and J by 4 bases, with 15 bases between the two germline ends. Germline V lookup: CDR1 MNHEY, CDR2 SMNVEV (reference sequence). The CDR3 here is CASSASFSPYNEQFF. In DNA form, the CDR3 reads TGTGCCAGCAGTGCCAGTTTTTCCCCATACAATGAGCAGTTCTTC.

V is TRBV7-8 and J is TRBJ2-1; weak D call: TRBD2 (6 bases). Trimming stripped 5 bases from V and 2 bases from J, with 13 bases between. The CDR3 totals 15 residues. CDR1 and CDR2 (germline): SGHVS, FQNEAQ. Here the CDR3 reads CASSEEGPPYNEQFF. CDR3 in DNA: TGTGCCAGCAGCGAGGAGGGGCCGCCCTACAATGAGCAGTTCTTC.

The CDR3 spells CASSLFSGSGTEAFF. The CDR3 DNA reads as TGTGCCAGCAGCTTATTTTCGGGGTCGGGGACTGAAGCTTTCTTT. The chain has TRBV5-6 and TRBJ1-1; D is unresolved. Trimming cost V 2 bases and J 5 bases, with 16 bases left between them. The CDR3 runs 15 residues. Germline loops: CDR1 SGHDT, CDR2 YYEEEE.

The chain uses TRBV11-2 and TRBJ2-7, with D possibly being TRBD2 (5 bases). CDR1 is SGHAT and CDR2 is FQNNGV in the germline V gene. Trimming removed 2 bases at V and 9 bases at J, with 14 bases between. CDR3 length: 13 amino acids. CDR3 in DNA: TGTGCCAGCAGCTTACACCTGGCTCTAGCGCAGTACTTC. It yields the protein CASSLHLALAQYF.

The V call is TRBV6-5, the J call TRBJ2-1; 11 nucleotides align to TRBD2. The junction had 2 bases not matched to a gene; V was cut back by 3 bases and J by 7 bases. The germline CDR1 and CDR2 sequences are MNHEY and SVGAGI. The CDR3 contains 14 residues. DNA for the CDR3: TGTGCCAGCAGTTATAGCGGGGGGGCGAATGAGCAGTTCTTC. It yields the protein CASSYSGGANEQFF.

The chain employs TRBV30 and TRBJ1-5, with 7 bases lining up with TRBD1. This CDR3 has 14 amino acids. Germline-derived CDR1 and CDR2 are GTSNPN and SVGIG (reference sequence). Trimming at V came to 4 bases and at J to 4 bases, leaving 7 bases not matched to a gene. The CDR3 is CAWTKTGLNQPQHF. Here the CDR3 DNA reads TGTGCCTGGACCAAGACAGGGTTGAATCAGCCCCAGCATTTT.

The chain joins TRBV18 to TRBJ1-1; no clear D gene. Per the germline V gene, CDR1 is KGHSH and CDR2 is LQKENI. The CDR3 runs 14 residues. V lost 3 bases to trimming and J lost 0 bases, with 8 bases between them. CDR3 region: CASSPDYMNTEAFF. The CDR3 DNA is TGTGCCAGCTCACCCGATTACATGAACACTGAAGCTTTCTTT.

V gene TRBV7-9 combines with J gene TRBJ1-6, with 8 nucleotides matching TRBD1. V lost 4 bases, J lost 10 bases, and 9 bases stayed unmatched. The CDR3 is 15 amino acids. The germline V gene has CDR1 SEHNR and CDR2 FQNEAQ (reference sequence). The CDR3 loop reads CASSWDRSGRSPLHF. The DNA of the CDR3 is TGTGCCAGCAGCTGGGACAGGTCGGGGAGATCACCCCTCCACTTT.

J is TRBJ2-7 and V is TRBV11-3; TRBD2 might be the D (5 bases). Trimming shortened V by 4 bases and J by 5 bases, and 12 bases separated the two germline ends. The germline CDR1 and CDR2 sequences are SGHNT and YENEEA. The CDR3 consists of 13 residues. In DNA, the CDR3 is TGTGCCAGCAGCTCGCCGGGGATCAACGAGCAGTACTTC. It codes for CASSSPGINEQYF.

CDR3 nucleotide sequence: TGTGCCAGCAGTGTGGGGGGTTTAAGGAACTATGGCTACACCTTC. It yields the protein CASSVGGLRNYGYTF. The genes are TRBV2 and TRBJ1-2, with D possibly TRBD1 on 5 matching bases. The CDR3 runs to 15 residues. Germline loops: CDR1 SNHLY, CDR2 FYNNEI. V dropped 4 bases and J dropped 2 bases, with 14 bases sitting between them.

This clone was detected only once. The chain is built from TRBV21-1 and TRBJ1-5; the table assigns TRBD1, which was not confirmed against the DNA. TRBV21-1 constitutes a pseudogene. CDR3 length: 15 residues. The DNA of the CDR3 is TGTGCCAGCAGGCCACAGGACGATAGCAATCAGCCCCAGCATTTT. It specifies CASRPQDDSNQPQHF.

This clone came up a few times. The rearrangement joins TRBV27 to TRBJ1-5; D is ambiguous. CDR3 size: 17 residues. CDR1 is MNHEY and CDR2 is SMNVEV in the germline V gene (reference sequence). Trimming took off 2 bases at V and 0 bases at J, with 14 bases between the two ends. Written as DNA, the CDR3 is TGTGCCAGCAGTTTAGTCGGCCCACAGCTTAGCAATCAGCCCCAGCATTTT. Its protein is CASSLVGPQLSNQPQHF.

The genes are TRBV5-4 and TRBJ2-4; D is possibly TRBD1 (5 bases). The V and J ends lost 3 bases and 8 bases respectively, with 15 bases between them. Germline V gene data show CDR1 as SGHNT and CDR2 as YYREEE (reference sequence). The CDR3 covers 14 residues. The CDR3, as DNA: TGTGCCAGCAGCTCGCAAGACAGACCGTACATTCAGTACTTC. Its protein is CASSSQDRPYIQYF.

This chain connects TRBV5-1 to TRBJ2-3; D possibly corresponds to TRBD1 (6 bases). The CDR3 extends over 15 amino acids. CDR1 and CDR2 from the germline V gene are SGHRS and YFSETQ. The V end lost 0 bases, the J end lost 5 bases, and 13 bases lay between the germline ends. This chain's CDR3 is CASSLGTGSGDTQYF. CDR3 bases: TGCGCCAGCAGCTTGGGTACAGGGTCCGGAGATACGCAGTATTTT.

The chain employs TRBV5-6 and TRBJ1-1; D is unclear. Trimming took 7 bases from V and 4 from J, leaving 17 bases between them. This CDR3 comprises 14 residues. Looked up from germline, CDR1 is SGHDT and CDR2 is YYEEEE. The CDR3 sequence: CASDYGQPPTEAFF. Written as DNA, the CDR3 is TGTGCCAGCGACTACGGGCAACCTCCCACTGAAGCTTTCTTT.

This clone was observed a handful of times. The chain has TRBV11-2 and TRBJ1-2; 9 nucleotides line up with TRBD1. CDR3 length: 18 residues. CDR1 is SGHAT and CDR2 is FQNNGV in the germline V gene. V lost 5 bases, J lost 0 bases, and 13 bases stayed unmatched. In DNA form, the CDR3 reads TGTGCCAGCAGCCTTGGGGCCGGGACAGGGCGAGCTAACTATGGCTACACCTTC. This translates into CASSLGAGTGRANYGYTF.

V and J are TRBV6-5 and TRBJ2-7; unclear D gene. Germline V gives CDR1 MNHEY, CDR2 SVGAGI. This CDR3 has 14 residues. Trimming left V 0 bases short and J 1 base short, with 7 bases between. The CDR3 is CASSYSYRSYEQYF. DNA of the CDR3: TGTGCCAGCAGTTACTCGTACAGATCCTACGAGCAGTACTTC.

This CDR3 reads CASRPGLRGTDYNSPLHF. The CDR3 coding sequence is TGTGCCAGCCGACCGGGACTGCGTGGGACAGATTATAATTCACCCCTCCACTTT. The chain joins TRBV28 to TRBJ1-6; TRBD1 agrees at 7 bases. Unmatched junction bases numbered 17, after V lost 8 bases and J lost 4 bases. There are 18 residues in the CDR3. Germline V CDR1 and CDR2: MDHEN, SYDVKM.

The CDR3 region is CASSSTGTIPNNEQFF. Here the CDR3 DNA reads TGTGCCAGCAGCTCAACCGGGACAATACCCAACAATGAGCAGTTCTTC. This sequence joins TRBV11-3 and TRBJ2-1, with D possibly being TRBD1 (6 bases). CDR3 length equals 16 residues. Germline V gene data show CDR1 as SGHNT and CDR2 as YENEEA. V lost 4 bases and J lost 5, with 18 bases in between. The entire variable domain, with the rest obtained from reference TRBV11-3 and TRBJ2-1, is as follows: EAGVVQSPRYKIIEKKQPVAFWCNPISGHNTLYWYLQNLGQGPELLIRYENEEAVDDSQLPKDRFSAERLKGVDSTLKIQPAELGDSAVYLCASSSTGTIPNNEQFFGPGTRLTVL.

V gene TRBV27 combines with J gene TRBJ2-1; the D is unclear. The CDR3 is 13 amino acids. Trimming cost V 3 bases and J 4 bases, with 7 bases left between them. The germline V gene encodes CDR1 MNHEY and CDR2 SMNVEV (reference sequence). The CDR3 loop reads CASSLREYNEQFF. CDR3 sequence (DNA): TGTGCCAGCAGTTTGCGAGAGTACAATGAGCAGTTCTTC.

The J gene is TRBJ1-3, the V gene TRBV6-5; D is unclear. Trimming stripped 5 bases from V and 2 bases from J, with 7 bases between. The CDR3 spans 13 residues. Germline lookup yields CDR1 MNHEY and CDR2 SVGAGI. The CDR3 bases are TGTGCCAGCAGTCCCTCCCCTGGAAACACCATATATTTT. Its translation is CASSPSPGNTIYF.

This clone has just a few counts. CDR3 region: CASSKGGDGYTF. CDR3 nucleotides: TGTGCCAGCAGTAAGGGAGGCGATGGCTACACCTTC. The chain employs TRBV28 and TRBJ1-2; D remains ambiguous. This CDR3 has 12 residues. Looked up from germline, CDR1 is MDHEN and CDR2 is SYDVKM. The V and J ends lost 5 bases and 6 bases respectively, with 10 bases between them.